This T cell receptor (beta chain) was sequenced in a study of T-cell memory formation after mild COVID-19. Germline V CDR1 and CDR2: DFQATT, SNEGSKA (reference sequence). This CDR3 has 8 residues. Trimming left V 6 bases short and J 10 bases short, with 6 bases between. From the 5' RACE reads, TCRdb called clonotypes with MiXCR, one entry per CDR3 protein. The sample shows just under 350,000 distinct CDR3 sequences, about an eighth of them seen only once. The receptor's source is a man between 18 and 29 years old who had mild COVID-19 (a few samples of this study predate the infection). Cell type and time point are not known. The sample consisted of PBMCs or a T cell subset sorted from them (not recorded which). The V gene is TRBV20-1, the J gene TRBJ1-1; the D gene is possibly TRBD1 (5 bases). DNA for the CDR3: TGCAGTGCAGGGACAGCTTTCTTT. As protein: CSAGTAFF.